This T cell receptor beta chain was recovered during a study of T-cell memory formation after mild COVID-19. Overall study: Clusters of TCRs were largely donor specific.

Trimming removed 11 bases at V and 4 bases at J, with 18 bases between. Germline CDR1 reads ENHRY; CDR2 reads SYGVKD. The CDR3 is 13 residues long. TCR alpha and TCR beta cDNA libraries carrying sample barcodes and UMIs came from 5'RACE with constant-segment primers. TCRdb re-analysed the 5' RACE reads in MiXCR, keeping a single row per CDR3 protein. The sample has nearly 200,000 distinct CDR3 sequences, around 19% seen once; the top ten hold 2% to 3%. This clonotype was seen a few times. This clonotype originated in an adult woman who had mild COVID-19 (a few samples of this study predate the infection). Cell type and time point are not known. This chain joins TRBV10-3 and TRBJ2-7; D is possibly TRBD1 (6 bases). Input material: PBMCs or a T cell subset sorted from them (not recorded which). The DNA for the CDR3 is TGTGCCGTAAGCCCAGGGGATAGATACGAGCAGTACTTC. Protein: CAVSPGDRYEQYF.